This TCR beta chain was recovered during a study of blood T cell repertoires in COVID-19. At the level of the study: Sources were T cells, B-cell-depleted T cells, or PBMCs; the material itself was cDNA or gDNA.

Enrolled during active infection, Seattle patients were then followed longitudinally. Per the original methods: Counts of nucleated cells, estimated from reference gene primer amplification, were obtained. TCRdb's copy holds only in-frame clones and misses some; the assay was immunoSEQ multiplex PCR. The DNA was the basis for D and trimming; V, J and clone size are from that table. The data hold under 100,000 clones, with around 90% observed a single time. The TCR originated in a man in his sixties with COVID-19, enrolled during active disease. Specimen: peripheral blood.

Here the CDR3 reads CASSGGQGNTDTQYF. DNA of the CDR3: TGTGCCAGCAGCGGAGGACAGGGTAACACAGATACGCAGTATTTT. The genes are TRBV5-8 and TRBJ2-3; 8 positions agree with TRBD1. Germline assignment: CDR1 SGHTS and CDR2 YDEGEE. The CDR3 is 15 amino acids. V gave up 4 bases and J gave up 2 bases; unmatched junction bases: 6.